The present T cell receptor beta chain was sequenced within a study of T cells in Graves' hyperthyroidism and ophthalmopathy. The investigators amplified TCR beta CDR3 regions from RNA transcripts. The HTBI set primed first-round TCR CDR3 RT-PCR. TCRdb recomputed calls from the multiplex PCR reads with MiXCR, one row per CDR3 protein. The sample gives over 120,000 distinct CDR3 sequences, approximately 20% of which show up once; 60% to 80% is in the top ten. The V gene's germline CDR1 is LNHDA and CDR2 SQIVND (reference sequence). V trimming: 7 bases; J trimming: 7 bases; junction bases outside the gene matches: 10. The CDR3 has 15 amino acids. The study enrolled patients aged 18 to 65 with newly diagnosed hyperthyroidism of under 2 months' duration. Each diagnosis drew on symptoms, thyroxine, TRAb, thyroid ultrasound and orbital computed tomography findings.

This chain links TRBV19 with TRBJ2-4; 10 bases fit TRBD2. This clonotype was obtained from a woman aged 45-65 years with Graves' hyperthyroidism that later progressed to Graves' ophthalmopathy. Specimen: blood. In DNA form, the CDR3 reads TGTGCCAGTACCGAAGCGGGAGGGCTTGGGAACATTCAGTACTTC. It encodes CASTEAGGLGNIQYF. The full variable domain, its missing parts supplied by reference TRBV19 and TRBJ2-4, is DGGITQSPKYLFRKEGQNVTLSCEQNLNHDAMYWYRQDPGQGLRLIYYSQIVNDFQKGDIAEGYSVSREKKESFPLTVTSAQKNPTAFYLCASTEAGGLGNIQYFGAGTRLSVL.